This T cell receptor beta chain was profiled in a study of cytomegalovirus exposure and HLA in healthy donors. Across the study: An earlier analysis identified fewer than 130 million unique TCR beta sequences in 150 million to 200 million T cells.

Donors in the study were healthy people who gave bone marrow. Researchers ran the PCR with 60 Vbeta and 13 Jbeta primers. Repertoires were generated with immunoSEQ multiplex PCR, while TCRdb's copy carries only in-frame clones and drops some. This table has approximately 150,000 clones, roughly 77% appearing once. This CDR3 is 14 amino acids long. Trimming left V 2 bases short and J 10 bases short, with 15 bases between. Germline loops: CDR1 SGHAT, CDR2 FQNNGV. The TCR originated in a man in his late teens or twenties in good health and CMV-seropositive. V is TRBV11-2 and J is TRBJ2-1; D uncertain. The sequencing sample was made of PBMCs. CDR3 coding DNA: TGTGCCAGCAGCTTATACGACCAGCGTCGAGAGCAGTTCTTC. Its translation is CASSLYDQRREQFF.